A selection of T cell receptor beta chains follows, all from one sample in a study of identical twins. TCRdb recomputed calls from the 5' RACE reads with MiXCR, one row per CDR3 protein. The profile covers 500,000 or so distinct CDR3 sequences, with 20% to 25% appearing a single time and around 0.9% taken by the ten largest. This same sample was also taken into another study, of T cells expressing NK-cell markers.

Sequencing used CD4+ T cells sorted from blood. These receptors originate from a woman aged 18-29 years in good health. Both conserved end residues are part of each CDR3. A D gene is named only where the DNA matches it firmly. Part of the rows lack a size; the others show once, few, many or a class for expanded clones.

j_call,d_call,clone_size,v_call,cdr3_aa,cdr3_nt
TRBJ2-2,TRBD2,few,TRBV4-2,CASSQDPPSGGTGELFF,TGTGCCAGCAGCCAAGATCCCCCTAGCGGGGGCACCGGGGAGCTGTTTTTT
TRBJ2-3,-,-,TRBV5-1,CASRPAIEDTQYF,TGCGCCAGCAGACCCGCCATAGAAGATACGCAGTATTTT
TRBJ2-3,-,many,TRBV6-1,CASTNPAGRSTDTQYF,TGTGCCAGCACCAACCCGGCCGGACGAAGCACAGATACGCAGTATTTT
TRBJ2-1,-,-,TRBV20-1,CSARAGAGPYNEQFF,TGCAGTGCTAGAGCCGGAGCGGGCCCCTACAATGAGCAGTTCTTC
TRBJ2-1,-,-,TRBV20-1,CSARDGQRPDNEQFF,TGCAGTGCTAGAGATGGTCAGCGGCCCGACAATGAGCAGTTCTTC
TRBJ2-7,-,few,TRBV5-6,CASSSQMRLNYEQYF,TGTGCCAGCAGCTCTCAAATGAGACTAAACTACGAGCAGTACTTC
TRBJ2-1,-,few,TRBV20-1,CSARVPGLRNEQFF,TGCAGTGCTAGAGTCCCGGGGCTAAGGAATGAGCAGTTCTTC
TRBJ2-7,TRBD2,-,TRBV20-1,CSARDASGVYEQYF,TGCAGTGCTAGAGATGCTAGCGGGGTGTACGAGCAGTACTTC
TRBJ2-5,TRBD1,-,TRBV7-7,CASSQTRDSQETQYF,TGTGCTAGCAGCCAGACCCGGGACAGCCAAGAGACCCAGTACTTC
TRBJ2-5,TRBD2,many,TRBV3-1,CASSQGLAGPQETQYF,TGTGCCAGCAGCCAAGGGCTAGCGGGGCCCCAAGAGACCCAGTACTTC
TRBJ2-5,-,-,TRBV7-9,CASSLAPSPETQYF,TGTGCCAGCAGCTTAGCCCCTAGCCCAGAGACCCAGTACTTC
TRBJ2-1,-,-,TRBV5-1,CASSAHDYNEQFF,TGCGCCAGCAGCGCCCATGACTACAATGAGCAGTTCTTC
TRBJ2-7,TRBD1,-,TRBV12-5,CASGTSGTGFYEQYF,TGTGCTAGTGGTACCTCCGGGACAGGGTTCTACGAGCAGTACTTC
TRBJ2-1,TRBD2,many,TRBV12-3/TRBV12-4,CASSFGTSGYNEQFF,TGTGCCAGCAGTTTCGGAACTAGCGGCTACAATGAGCAGTTCTTC
TRBJ2-1,TRBD2,-,TRBV11-2,CASSSRTGGSNEQFF,TGTGCCAGCAGCTCAAGGACGGGGGGTTCCAATGAGCAGTTCTTC
TRBJ2-3,TRBD2,once,TRBV5-1,CASSLAATSGRANTDTQYF,TGCGCCAGCAGCTTGGCCGCGACTAGCGGGAGGGCCAACACAGATACGCAGTATTTT
TRBJ1-2,-,few,TRBV20-1,CSAWLRTNYGYTF,TGCAGTGCTTGGTTGCGAACTAACTATGGCTACACCTTC
TRBJ2-3,-,-,TRBV20-1,CSANPLKALPTDTQYF,TGCAGTGCCAACCCTCTGAAAGCTTTACCCACAGATACGCAGTATTTT
TRBJ2-7,TRBD2,many,TRBV29-1,CSVEDRGSGSYEQYF,TGCAGCGTTGAAGATCGGGGTAGCGGGAGCTACGAGCAGTACTTC
TRBJ2-1,TRBD2,few,TRBV12-3/TRBV12-4,CASSFTSGRSNEQFF,TGTGCCAGCAGTTTCACCAGCGGGAGGAGCAATGAGCAGTTCTTC
TRBJ2-3,TRBD1,-,TRBV5-1,CASSFGTGSFADTQYF,TGCGCCAGCAGCTTTGGGACAGGGAGTTTTGCAGATACGCAGTATTTT
TRBJ2-1,TRBD2,few,TRBV29-1,CSAEPPGGALDDEQFF,TGCAGCGCCGAACCTCCGGGGGGGGCATTAGACGATGAGCAGTTCTTC
TRBJ2-7,TRBD1,-,TRBV9,CASSPGQGRYYEQYF,TGTGCCAGCAGCCCAGGACAGGGTAGATACTACGAGCAGTACTTC
TRBJ1-4,-,-,TRBV5-6,CASSLAGATNEKLFF,TGTGCCAGCAGCTTGGCCGGGGCAACTAATGAAAAACTGTTTTTT
TRBJ2-2,-,-,TRBV27,CASRMTGNTNTGELFF,TGTGCCAGCAGAATGACAGGAAACACAAACACCGGGGAGCTGTTTTTT
TRBJ1-6,TRBD1,many,TRBV7-3,CASSYRDRTSPLHF,TGTGCCAGCAGCTACCGGGACAGGACCTCACCCCTCCACTTT
TRBJ2-3,-,few,TRBV7-6,CASSSMRSETQYF,TGTGCCAGCAGCTCGATGCGGTCGGAAACGCAGTATTTT
TRBJ2-1,-,-,TRBV6-1,CASRSGTGVNYNEQFF,TGTGCCAGCAGATCCGGGACTGGGGTCAACTACAATGAGCAGTTCTTC
TRBJ1-3,-,-,TRBV20-1,CSASVQGNTIYF,TGCAGTGCTAGTGTCCAGGGGAACACCATATATTTT
TRBJ2-3,TRBD2,few,TRBV10-3,CAIKWSGGHQDTQYF,TGTGCCATCAAGTGGAGCGGGGGCCACCAAGATACGCAGTATTTT
TRBJ2-3,-,-,TRBV4-3,CASSPRGGPRDTQYF,TGCGCCAGCAGCCCCAGGGGGGGGCCAAGAGATACGCAGTATTTT
TRBJ2-7,-,-,TRBV11-2,CASRQDFSYEQYF,TGTGCCAGCCGCCAAGACTTTTCCTACGAGCAGTACTTC
TRBJ2-5,TRBD1,-,TRBV20-1,CSARAGQGGETQYF,TGCAGTGCTAGGGCCGGACAGGGGGGAGAGACCCAGTACTTC
TRBJ2-1,-,few,TRBV7-2,CASSRGYGDQNEQFF,TGTGCCAGCAGCCGGGGGTACGGGGACCAAAATGAGCAGTTCTTC
TRBJ2-1,TRBD1,many,TRBV12-3/TRBV12-4,CASSLRGQGNNEQFF,TGTGCCAGCAGTTTAAGAGGACAGGGGAACAATGAGCAGTTCTTC
TRBJ2-1,TRBD2,many,TRBV12-3/TRBV12-4,CASSLAGGVYNEQFF,TGTGCCAGCAGTTTAGCGGGAGGGGTCTACAATGAGCAGTTCTTC
TRBJ2-3,TRBD2,few,TRBV5-4,CASSLKWEGLNTQYF,TGTGCCAGCAGCTTGAAGTGGGAGGGACTTAATACGCAGTATTTT
TRBJ2-5,-,few,TRBV30,CAWSVRARRETQYF,TGTGCCTGGAGTGTAAGGGCGAGAAGGGAGACCCAGTACTTC
TRBJ2-5,-,few,TRBV2,CASRGDHEETQYF,TGTGCCAGCAGGGGGGATCACGAAGAGACCCAGTACTTC
TRBJ2-3,-,-,TRBV11-2,CASSAKLGVLDTQYF,TGTGCCAGCAGCGCCAAGTTGGGGGTTTTAGATACGCAGTATTTT
TRBJ2-7,-,once,TRBV27,CASSLGAGLSYEQYF,TGTGCCAGCAGTTTAGGGGCAGGCCTCTCCTACGAGCAGTACTTC
TRBJ2-1,-,-,TRBV5-5,CASSLLGAVGSEFF,TGTGCCAGCAGCCTCCTGGGGGCGGTGGGCTCGGAGTTCTTC
TRBJ2-1,-,many,TRBV20-1,CSARDDRTYNEQFF,TGCAGTGCTAGGGATGATCGTACCTACAATGAGCAGTTCTTC
TRBJ2-3,-,-,TRBV6-1,CASRTLLNTKYF,TGTGCCAGCAGGACCTTACTTAATACGAAGTATTTT
TRBJ1-3,-,-,TRBV12-3/TRBV12-4,CASRRASGNTIYF,TGTGCCAGCAGGAGGGCCTCTGGAAACACCATATATTTT
TRBJ2-7,TRBD1,-,TRBV20-1,CSARVQGLTYEQYF,TGCAGTGCTAGGGTACAGGGGCTAACCTACGAGCAGTACTTC
TRBJ1-2,-,many,TRBV29-1,CSPGGYTF,TGCAGCCCTGGGGGCTACACCTTC
TRBJ1-4,-,-,TRBV12-3/TRBV12-4,CASRRDWNEKLFF,TGTGCCAGCAGAAGGGACTGGAATGAAAAACTGTTTTTT
TRBJ2-3,-,-,TRBV7-9,CASSHGRGGLTDTQYF,TGTGCCAGCAGCCATGGGAGGGGGGGCTTGACAGATACGCAGTATTTT
TRBJ2-7,-,-,TRBV7-2,CASSSGGGKVEQYF,TGTGCCAGCAGCTCGGGGGGCGGGAAAGTCGAGCAGTACTTC
TRBJ2-5,-,few,TRBV21-1,CASSLHWGLAGGGGETQYF,TGTGCCAGCAGCTTACACTGGGGACTAGCGGGAGGAGGTGGAGAGACCCAGTACTTC
TRBJ2-7,-,-,TRBV18,CASSPPAGREQYF,TGTGCCAGCTCACCACCGGCGGGGCGGGAGCAGTACTTC